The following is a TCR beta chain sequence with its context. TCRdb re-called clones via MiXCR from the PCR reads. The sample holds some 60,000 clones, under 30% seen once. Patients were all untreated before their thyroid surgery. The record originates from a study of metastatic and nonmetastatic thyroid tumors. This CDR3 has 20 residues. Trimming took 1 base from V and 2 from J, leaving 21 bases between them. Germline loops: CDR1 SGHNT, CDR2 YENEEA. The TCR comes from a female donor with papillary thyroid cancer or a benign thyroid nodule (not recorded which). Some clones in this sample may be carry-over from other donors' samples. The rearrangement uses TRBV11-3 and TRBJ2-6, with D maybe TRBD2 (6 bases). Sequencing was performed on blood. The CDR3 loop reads CASSLVGPGLHSAGANVLTF. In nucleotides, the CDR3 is TGTGCCAGCAGCTTAGTGGGCCCGGGACTCCACTCTGCTGGGGCCAACGTCCTGACTTTC.